Listed below are T cell receptor beta chains from one sample, sequenced in a study of human T cells and chemical hapten exposure. TCRdb reprocessed the RACE reads with MiXCR, giving one entry per CDR3 protein. The data hold 85,000 to 90,000 distinct CDR3 sequences, with around 9.6% observed a single time. The sample was whole blood, taken in connection with sensitization to the hapten diphenylcyclopropenone (DPC). The source is a woman aged 40 to 49 with alopecia areata. Some clones in this sample may be carry-over from other donors' samples. CDR3s include the opening cysteine and the closing phenylalanine or tryptophan. The D gene is left open where the match is weak. Clone size is given for some rows only: seen once, a few or many times, or a class if the clone is expanded.

V gene	D gene	clone size	J gene	CDR3 DNA	CDR3 protein
TRBV11-2	TRBD1	-	TRBJ2-6	TGTGCCAGCAGCTTAGCAGGGGGCACTGGGGCCAACGTCCTGACTTTC	CASSLAGGTGANVLTF
TRBV20-1	TRBD2	many	TRBJ2-1	TGCAGTGCTAGAGGGACTAGCTCCTACAATGAGCAGTTCTTC	CSARGTSSYNEQFF
TRBV6-5	TRBD2	-	TRBJ2-7	TGTGCCAGCAGTTACAGCGGGACGGCCACCTACGAGCAGTACTTC	CASSYSGTATYEQYF
TRBV28	-	many	TRBJ1-2	TGTGCCAGCAGTCCCCCGTCGGAGGGAAACTATGGCTACACCTTC	CASSPPSEGNYGYTF
TRBV7-2	-	-	TRBJ2-7	TGTGCCAGCAGCTCTAGGGTTCCAGCCCCGGGGGCATACTACGAGCAGTACTTC	CASSSRVPAPGAYYEQYF
TRBV7-8	TRBD1	few	TRBJ2-2	TGTGCCAGCAGCTTACACCCTATGGCAGGGGGCCTTACGAACACCGGGGAGCTGTTTTTT	CASSLHPMAGGLTNTGELFF
TRBV27	TRBD1	many	TRBJ1-2	TGTGCCAGCAGTTCCCGGGACAGGGCCTTCTATGGCTACACCTTC	CASSSRDRAFYGYTF
TRBV12-3/TRBV12-4	TRBD1	many	TRBJ2-1	TGTGCCAGCAGTCGGACAGGGGGCTGGAGGAACAATGAGCAGTTCTTC	CASSRTGGWRNNEQFF
TRBV12-3/TRBV12-4	TRBD2	many	TRBJ2-1	TGTGCCAGCAGTTCGGGACTACCCTACAATGAGCAGTTCTTC	CASSSGLPYNEQFF
TRBV6-2/TRBV6-3	-	-	TRBJ1-1	TGTGCCAGCACTTTCCCCGAGGCGGAAGCTTTCTTT	CASTFPEAEAFF
TRBV9	TRBD1	few	TRBJ1-2	TGTGCCAGCAGCGTAGATGGACAGGGTAGGGACTATGGCTACACCTTC	CASSVDGQGRDYGYTF
TRBV2	-	few	TRBJ2-2	TGTGCCAGCAGTGACCAGGGGAGCACCGGGGAGCTGTTTTTT	CASSDQGSTGELFF
TRBV12-3/TRBV12-4	TRBD2	-	TRBJ2-3	TGTGCCAGCAGTTCCTGGAGACTAGCGGGGTATACGCAGTATTTT	CASSSWRLAGYTQYF
TRBV19	-	few	TRBJ2-1	TGTGCCAGTAGTTCCCAGGGGAAGCATTTCGATGAGCAGTTCTTC	CASSSQGKHFDEQFF
TRBV28	-	many	TRBJ1-6	TGTGCCAGCAGGCACGGGACGGGCCAAAATTCACCCCTCCACTTT	CASRHGTGQNSPLHF
TRBV6-6	-	-	TRBJ2-7	TGTGCCAGCAGGGAGACCGGCTACGAGCAGTACTTC	CASRETGYEQYF
TRBV20-1	TRBD2	many	TRBJ2-3	TGCAGTGCTAGAGTCGCGGGGGGCCGCACAGATACGCAGTATTTT	CSARVAGGRTDTQYF
TRBV20-1	-	many	TRBJ1-1	TGCAGTGCTCGACCGGGACGCACGACATACACTGAAGCTTTCTTT	CSARPGRTTYTEAFF
TRBV28	-	-	TRBJ2-7	TGTGCCAGCAGTACCCGCGGGGCGGCGGAAGAGCAGTACTTC	CASSTRGAAEEQYF
TRBV29-1	TRBD1	-	TRBJ1-2	TGCAGCGTTGAAATCTTACAGGGGGCCTATGGCTACACCTTC	CSVEILQGAYGYTF
TRBV5-4	TRBD2	many	TRBJ2-1	TGTGCCAGCAGCTTGGCTGCGGGACTAGCCTACAATGAGCAGTTCTTC	CASSLAAGLAYNEQFF
TRBV9	-	-	TRBJ2-1	TGTGCCAGCAGCGCCCGACAGGGAGGCAATGAGCAGTTCTTC	CASSARQGGNEQFF
TRBV3-1	-	-	TRBJ2-7	TGTGCCAGCAGGAAAGGACAAGGCTCCTACGAGCAGTACTTC	CASRKGQGSYEQYF